Listed here is a single T cell receptor beta chain. What antigen it recognizes has not been identified. Base quality data are lacking; no much larger clone is found one base away. The trial excluded patients who had a history of autoimmune disease or who were on systemic immunosuppression. Peripheral blood for TCR sequencing was drawn from every dose cohort at baseline, at cycle 4 day 1 and at cycle 7 day 1. The samples were drawn from a first-in-human, open-label, multicenter phase I dose-escalation trial of ivuxolimab. The trial enrolled adults with locally advanced or metastatic head and neck squamous cell, hepatocellular, melanoma or renal cell carcinoma. Before TCR sequencing, CD4+ T cells and CD8+ T cells from peripheral blood were sorted into separate populations. The sample belongs to a study of OX40 agonist ivuxolimab in advanced cancers. For context, the study as a whole: Ivuxolimab was an agonistic, fully human IgG2 monoclonal antibody directed against OX40 (CD134), a costimulatory receptor. Intravenous ivuxolimab was administered to patients every 2 weeks at six dose levels: 0.01, 0.1, 0.3, 1.5, 3 and 10 mg/kg. Of the roughly 52 dose-escalation patients, hepatocellular carcinoma was present in roughly 19, melanoma in approximately 15, renal cell carcinoma in 9 and head and neck cancer in 9. In the dose-escalation cohort, around four fifths of patients were male, and the mean age was approximately 60 years, with a range of roughly 23 to 85. Prior anti-PD-1, anti-PD-L1 or anti-CTLA-4 therapy was permitted, and checkpoint inhibitors had been received by 40% to 50% of dose-escalation patients. Three dose-escalation patients achieved partial responses, one with hepatocellular carcinoma and two with cutaneous melanoma. Peripheral TCRbeta sequencing was intended to test whether TCR sequence diversity was altered and clonal T-cell expansion was caused by ivuxolimab. The paper reports the monotherapy dose-escalation portion (N = 52 patients) of the phase I ivuxolimab trial. General conclusions and limits of the study: In the 0.1-3.0 mg/kg groups, partial responders had among the lowest normalized peripheral clonal expansion, particularly in CD8+ T cells. Low levels of normalized T-cell clonal expansion were also seen in some patients who did not respond. At doses from 0.1 to 3.0 mg/kg, clonal expansion was seen in both CD4+ and CD8+ blood T cells between baseline and week 6. On average, CD8+ T cells showed more expanded clones than CD4+ T cells after ivuxolimab. The antigen specificity of the peripheral T cells that underwent clonal expansion was not determined.

Genomic DNA was isolated from the sorted cells so that the TCRbeta CDR3 region could be sequenced. The immunoSEQ Assay was used to sequence the TCRbeta CDR3 regions. TCRdb holds this immuneACCESS table with in-frame rearrangements only. Some clones are missing; in checked studies, unresolved V genes explain under half, and the rest has no known cause. This sample lists some 86,000 clones; 80% to 95% were detected once. Approximately 6.9% of the sample is taken by the ten largest. There are 14 amino acids in the CDR3, from cysteine to phenylalanine inclusive. The CDR3 DNA has 42 bases and is translated from base 1. CDR1 and CDR2 (SGHRS, YFSETQ) derive from the germline V gene. V trim: 4 bases; J trim: 6 bases; unmatched bases: 9.

Recombination joined TRBV5-1 with TRBJ1-1, with 7 middle bases fitting TRBD1. The sample consisted of CD4+ or CD8+ T cells sorted from blood, taken in a trial of the OX40 agonist ivuxolimab. This sequence was found in an adult with an advanced solid tumor such as melanoma, head and neck, liver or kidney cancer. The encoded CDR3 is CASSQNRGGAEAFF. The DNA sequence reads TGCGCCAGCAGCCAGAACAGGGGAGGGGCTGAAGCTTTCTTT.